The present T cell receptor beta chain was sequenced within a study of tumor-infiltrating lymphocytes in oesophageal squamous cell carcinoma. TCRdb redid the calling of the PCR reads with MiXCR, one entry per CDR3 protein. The table shows 9,500 to 12,000 distinct CDR3 sequences, with around 60% occurring only once. V shed 3 bases and J shed 5 bases, with 13 bases lying between them. The CDR3 loop spans 14 amino acids. The chain links TRBV12-3 or TRBV12-4 to TRBJ2-5; D is perhaps TRBD2 (6 bases). This sequence was found in a male donor with esophageal squamous cell carcinoma. The source material was esophageal tumor tissue. DNA of the CDR3: TGTGCCAGCAGTTTCCGAGGGGAGGAGGAGACCCAGTACTTC. This gives the protein CASSFRGEEETQYF.